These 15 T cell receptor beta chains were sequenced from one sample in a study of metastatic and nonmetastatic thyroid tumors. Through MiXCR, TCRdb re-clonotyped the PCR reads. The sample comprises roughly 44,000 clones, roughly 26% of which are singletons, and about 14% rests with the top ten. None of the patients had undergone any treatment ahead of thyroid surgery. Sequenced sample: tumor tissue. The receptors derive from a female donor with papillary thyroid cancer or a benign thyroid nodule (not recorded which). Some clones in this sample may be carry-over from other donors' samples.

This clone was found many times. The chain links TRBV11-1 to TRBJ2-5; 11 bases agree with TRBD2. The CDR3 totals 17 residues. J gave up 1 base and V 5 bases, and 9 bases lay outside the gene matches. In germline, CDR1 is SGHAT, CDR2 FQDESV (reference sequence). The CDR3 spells CASSPGLAGGFQETQYF. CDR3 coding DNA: TGTGCCAGCAGCCCTGGGCTAGCGGGGGGATTCCAAGAGACCCAGTACTTC.

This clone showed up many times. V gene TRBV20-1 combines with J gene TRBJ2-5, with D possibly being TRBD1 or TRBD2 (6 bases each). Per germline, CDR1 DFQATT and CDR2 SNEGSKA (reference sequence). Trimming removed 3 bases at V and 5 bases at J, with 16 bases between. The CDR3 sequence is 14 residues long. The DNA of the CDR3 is TGCAGTGCTAGGCCCGGGGGCGGTAGGGAGACCCAGTACTTC. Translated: CSARPGGGRETQYF.

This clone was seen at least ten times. The CDR3 sequence is CSPFRDGNSPLHF. The CDR3 nucleotides are TGCAGTCCGTTTAGGGACGGAAATTCACCCCTCCACTTT. The V gene is TRBV20-1, the J gene TRBJ1-6, with D possibly being TRBD1 (5 bases). Germline V CDR1 and CDR2: DFQATT, SNEGSKA (reference sequence). There are 13 residues in the CDR3. With 8 bases removed from V and 7 bases from J, the gap between germline ends came to 15 bases.

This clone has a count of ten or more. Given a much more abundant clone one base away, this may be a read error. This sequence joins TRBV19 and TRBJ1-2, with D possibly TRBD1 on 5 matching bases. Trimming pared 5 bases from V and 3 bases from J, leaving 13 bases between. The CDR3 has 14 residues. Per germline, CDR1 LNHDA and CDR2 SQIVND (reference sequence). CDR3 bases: TGTGCCAGTAGTGTTCCAGGGAGCGACTATGGCTACACCTTC. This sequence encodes CASSVPGSDYGYTF.

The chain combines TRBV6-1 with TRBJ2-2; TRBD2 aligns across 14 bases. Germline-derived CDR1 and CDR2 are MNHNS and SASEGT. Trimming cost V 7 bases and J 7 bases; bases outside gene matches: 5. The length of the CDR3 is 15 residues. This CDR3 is CASKGLAGEVGELFF. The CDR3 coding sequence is TGTGCCAGCAAGGGACTAGCGGGAGAGGTCGGGGAGCTGTTTTTT.

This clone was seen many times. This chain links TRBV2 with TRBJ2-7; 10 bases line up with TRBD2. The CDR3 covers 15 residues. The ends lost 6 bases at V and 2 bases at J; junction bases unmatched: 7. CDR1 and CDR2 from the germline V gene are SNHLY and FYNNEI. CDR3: CASRWSSGGTYEQYF. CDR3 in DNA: TGTGCCAGCAGGTGGAGTAGCGGGGGGACCTACGAGCAGTACTTC. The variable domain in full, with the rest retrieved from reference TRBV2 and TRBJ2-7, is EPEVTQTPSHQVTQMGQEVILRCVPISNHLYFYWYRQILGQKVEFLVSFYNNEISEKSEIFDDQFSVERPDGSNFTLKIRSTKLEDSAMYFCASRWSSGGTYEQYFGPGTRLTVT.

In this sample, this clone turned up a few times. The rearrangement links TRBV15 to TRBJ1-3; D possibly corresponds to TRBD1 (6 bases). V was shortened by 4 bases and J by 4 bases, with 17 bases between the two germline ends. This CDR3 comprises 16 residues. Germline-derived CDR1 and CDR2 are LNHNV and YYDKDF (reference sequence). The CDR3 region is CATSMGTGSLGNTIYF. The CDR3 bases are TGTGCCACCAGCATGGGAACAGGGTCTTTAGGAAACACCATATATTTT. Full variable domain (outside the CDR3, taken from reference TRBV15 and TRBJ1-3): DAMVIQNPRYQVTQFGKPVTLSCSQTLNHNVMYWYQQKSSQAPKLLFHYYDKDFNNEADTPDNFQSRRPNTSFCFLDIRSPGLGDTAMYLCATSMGTGSLGNTIYFGEGSWLTVV.

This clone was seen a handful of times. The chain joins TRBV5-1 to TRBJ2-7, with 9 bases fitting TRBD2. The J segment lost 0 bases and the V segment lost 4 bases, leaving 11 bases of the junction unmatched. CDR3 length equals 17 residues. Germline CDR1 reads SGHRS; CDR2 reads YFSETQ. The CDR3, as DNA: TGCGCCAGCAGCCGGGGGGCTAGCGGGATCGTCTCCTACGAGCAGTACTTC. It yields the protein CASSRGASGIVSYEQYF.

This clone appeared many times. CDR3 bases: TGTGCCAGCAGCCGGGGACAGAACTATGGCTACACCTTC. This codes for CASSRGQNYGYTF. The chain employs TRBV5-4 and TRBJ1-2, with 7 nucleotides matching TRBD1. Germline V gene lookup returns CDR1 SGHNT and CDR2 YYREEE (reference sequence). Trimming took 4 bases from V and 2 from J; bases not matched to a gene: 2. The CDR3 totals 13 residues.

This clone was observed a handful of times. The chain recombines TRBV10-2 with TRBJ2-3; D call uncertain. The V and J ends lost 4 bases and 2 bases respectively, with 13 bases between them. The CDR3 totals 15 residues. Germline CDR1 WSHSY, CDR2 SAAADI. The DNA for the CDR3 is TGCGCCAGCAGTGGAGCTAGAGTGCTCACAGATACGCAGTATTTT. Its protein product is CASSGARVLTDTQYF.

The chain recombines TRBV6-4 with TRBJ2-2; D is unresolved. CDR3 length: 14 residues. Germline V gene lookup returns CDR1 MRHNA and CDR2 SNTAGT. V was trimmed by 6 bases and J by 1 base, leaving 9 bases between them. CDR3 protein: CASRDSGNTGELFF. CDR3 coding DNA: TGTGCCAGCAGAGATTCAGGGAACACCGGGGAGCTGTTTTTT.

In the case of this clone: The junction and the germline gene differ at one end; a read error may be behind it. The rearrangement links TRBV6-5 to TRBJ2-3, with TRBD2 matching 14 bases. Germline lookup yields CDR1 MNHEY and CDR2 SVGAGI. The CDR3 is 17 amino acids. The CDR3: CASTRTSGRIGTDTQYF. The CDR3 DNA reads TGTGCCAGCACTCGGACTAGCGGGAGGATAGGCACGGATACGCAGTATTTT.

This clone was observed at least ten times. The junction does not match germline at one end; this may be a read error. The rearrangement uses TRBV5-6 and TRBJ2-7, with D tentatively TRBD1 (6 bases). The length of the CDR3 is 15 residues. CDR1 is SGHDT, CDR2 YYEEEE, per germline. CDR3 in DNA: TGTGTCAGCAGCTTGATGGTCTTTGGGGGCCACGAGCAGTACTTC. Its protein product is CVSSLMVFGGHEQYF.

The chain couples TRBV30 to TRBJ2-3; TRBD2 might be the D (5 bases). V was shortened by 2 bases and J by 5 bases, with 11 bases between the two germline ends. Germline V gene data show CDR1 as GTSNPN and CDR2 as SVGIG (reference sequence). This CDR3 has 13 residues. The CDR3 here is CAWSSHGVDTQYF. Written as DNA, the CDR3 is TGTGCCTGGAGTTCCCACGGGGTAGATACGCAGTATTTT.

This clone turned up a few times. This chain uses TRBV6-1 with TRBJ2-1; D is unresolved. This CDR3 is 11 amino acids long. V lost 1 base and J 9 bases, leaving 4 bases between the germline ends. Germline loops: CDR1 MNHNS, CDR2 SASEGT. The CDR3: CASSEGFEQFF. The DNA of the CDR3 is TGTGCCAGCAGTGAAGGATTTGAGCAGTTCTTC.